This T cell receptor beta chain was observed in a study of blood T cell repertoires in COVID-19. Germline-derived CDR1 and CDR2 are LNHDA and SQIVND (reference sequence). The trim removed 4 bases at V and 4 bases at J, leaving 5 bases unmatched. CDR3 size: 17 residues. Only in-frame clones appear in the TCRdb table, and some are missing; sequencing was by immunoSEQ multiplex PCR. The repertoire includes around 43,000 clones, over 75% of them detected once, and roughly 10% sits in the top ten. Sequences were obtained from peripheral blood. The TCR was taken from a woman in her seventies with acute or convalescent COVID-19. This sequence joins TRBV19 and TRBJ2-6; 12 bases agree with TRBD2. The CDR3 bases are TGTGCCAGTAGTAAACTAGCGGGAGGAACAGGGGCCAACGTCCTGACTTTC. It translates to CASSKLAGGTGANVLTF. Combining the CDR3 with reference TRBV19 and TRBJ2-6 gives the whole variable domain DGGITQSPKYLFRKEGQNVTLSCEQNLNHDAMYWYRQDPGQGLRLIYYSQIVNDFQKGDIAEGYSVSREKKESFPLTVTSAQKNPTAFYLCASSKLAGGTGANVLTFGAGSRLTVL.